The 13 T cell receptor beta chains given below trace back to one sample, sequenced in a study of cytomegalovirus exposure and HLA in healthy donors. Primers included in the PCR were 60 Vbeta and 13 Jbeta primers. Measured with immunoSEQ multiplex PCR; TCRdb has only the in-frame clones, and not every one. The sample has under 200,000 clones; about four fifths are singletons. Material: PBMCs. Source of these receptors: a male donor in good health and CMV-seropositive.

The rearrangement joins TRBV7-3 to TRBJ1-6; D call uncertain. V lost 5 bases and J lost 0, with 11 bases in between. The CDR3 has 16 amino acids. The germline CDR1 and CDR2 sequences are SGHTA and FQGTGA. The CDR3 loop is CASSLTGSSYNSPLHF. In DNA, the CDR3 is TGTGCCAGCAGCCTTACGGGTAGCTCCTATAATTCACCCCTCCACTTT.

The CDR3 nucleotides read TGTGCCAGCAGCTTAGTGGGCAGCCCCCGTGAAGCTTTCTTT. This sequence encodes CASSLVGSPREAFF. J is TRBJ1-1 and V is TRBV7-2; no reliable D call. Germline V gene lookup returns CDR1 SGHTA and CDR2 FQGNSA. The CDR3 is 14 residues long. The germline V and J ends were trimmed by 1 base and 7 bases, with 13 bases remaining between them.

This chain uses TRBV18 with TRBJ1-4; tentatively, D is TRBD1 (5 bases). Deletions cut 3 bases from V and 10 bases from J, with 30 bases between. Germline CDR1 KGHSH, CDR2 LQKENI. CDR3 length: 19 amino acids. DNA of the CDR3: TGTGCCAGCTCACCGCCTGGGACTTATTCCCCGGAAGGGAGTGGAAAACTGTTTTTT. Translating it yields CASSPPGTYSPEGSGKLFF.

This chain links TRBV6-5 with TRBJ2-7; D is unresolved. In germline, CDR1 is MNHEY, CDR2 SVGAGI. With 0 bases removed from V and 6 bases from J, the gap between germline ends came to 12 bases. The CDR3 extends over 14 amino acids. CDR3 sequence: CASSYSSITAEQYF. CDR3 sequence (DNA): TGTGCCAGCAGTTACTCGAGTATAACAGCCGAGCAGTACTTC.

The chain links TRBV27 to TRBJ2-5, with TRBD2 matching 10 bases. Germline-derived CDR1 and CDR2 are MNHEY and SMNVEV (reference sequence). Losses at the gene ends were 3 bases for V and 5 bases for J; bases not matched to a gene: 12. There are 17 residues in the CDR3. CDR3 amino acids: CASSLSSGGTRGETQYF. Written as DNA, the CDR3 is TGTGCCAGCAGTTTGAGTAGCGGGGGGACCCGGGGTGAGACCCAGTACTTC.

The gene calls are TRBV6-6 and TRBJ1-3, with D perhaps matching TRBD1 (5 bases). Deletions cut 6 bases from V and 3 bases from J, with 18 bases between. From germline, CDR1 is MNHNY and CDR2 SVGAGI (reference sequence). This CDR3 spans 16 amino acids. The CDR3 spells CASRRTGEGDGNTIYF. The CDR3 DNA is TGTGCCAGCAGGCGAACAGGTGAAGGCGATGGAAACACCATATATTTT.

The rearrangement joins TRBV19 to TRBJ1-1; D is possibly TRBD1 (5 bases). The ends were cut back, 5 bases at V and 2 bases at J, with 21 bases in the middle. This CDR3 has 17 residues. Germline assignment: CDR1 LNHDA and CDR2 SQIVND (reference sequence). The DNA for the CDR3 is TGTGCCAGTAGTCGATTAAGGGGCGTCGAGAGAAACACTGAAGCTTTCTTT. It codes for CASSRLRGVERNTEAFF. Full variable domain (remainder filled in from reference TRBV19 and TRBJ1-1): DGGITQSPKYLFRKEGQNVTLSCEQNLNHDAMYWYRQDPGQGLRLIYYSQIVNDFQKGDIAEGYSVSREKKESFPLTVTSAQKNPTAFYLCASSRLRGVERNTEAFFGQGTRLTVV.

The rearrangement links TRBV25-1 to TRBJ1-6; no definite D call. The CDR3 is 14 amino acids. V lost 1 base and J 3 bases, leaving 4 bases between the germline ends. Germline CDR1 is MGHDK and CDR2 is SYGVNS. CDR3 nucleotides: TGTGCCAGCAGTGAATCCGTCTATAATTCACCCCTCCACTTT. Translating it yields CASSESVYNSPLHF.

The table lists this clone with a few counts. The CDR3 here is CSVDSRTSTDTQYF. Here the CDR3 DNA reads TGCAGCGTTGATAGCCGGACTAGCACAGATACGCAGTATTTT. The chain uses TRBV29-1 and TRBJ2-3; tentative D call: TRBD2 (5 bases). V dropped 3 bases and J dropped 0 bases, with 10 bases sitting between them. Germline CDR1 SQVTM, CDR2 ANQGSEA. CDR3 length: 14 residues.

The table lists this clone with a few counts. The chain joins TRBV28 to TRBJ2-5; 8 nucleotides line up with TRBD2. Trimming took 6 bases from V and 14 from J; bases not matched to a gene: 11. Germline CDR1 reads MDHEN; CDR2 reads SYDVKM. The CDR3 is 12 amino acids. The CDR3: CASSNNAGTSYF. Here the CDR3 DNA reads TGTGCCAGCAGCAATAACGCCGGGACTAGTTACTTC.

The chain links TRBV6-5 to TRBJ2-2, with 14 nucleotides matching TRBD2. J was trimmed by 6 bases and V by 7 bases; bases with no gene match: 4. The germline CDR1 and CDR2 sequences are MNHEY and SVGAGI. The length of the CDR3 is 15 residues. This chain's CDR3 is CASTRGLAGAGELFF. The CDR3 DNA follows: TGTGCCAGCACCCGGGGACTAGCGGGAGCCGGGGAGCTGTTTTTT.

The rearrangement joins TRBV6-5 to TRBJ1-2; TRBD1 is a possible D gene (5 bases). The CDR3 is made up of 13 amino acids. Trimming shortened V by 6 bases and J by 4 bases, and 12 bases separated the two germline ends. The germline V gene encodes CDR1 MNHEY and CDR2 SVGAGI. CDR3 nucleotide sequence: TGTGCCAGCAGCTATAATCAGGGCTATGGCTACACCTTC. Residues: CASSYNQGYGYTF.

J is TRBJ1-5 and V is TRBV18, with D uncertain. The CDR3 loop spans 15 amino acids. Looked up from germline, CDR1 is KGHSH and CDR2 is LQKENI. The V and J ends lost 2 bases and 2 bases respectively, with 10 bases between them. The CDR3 reads CASSPEGNGNQPQHF. CDR3 nucleotide sequence: TGTGCCAGCTCACCAGAGGGAAACGGCAATCAGCCCCAGCATTTT.